This TCR beta chain was sequenced for a study of tumor-infiltrating lymphocytes in primary liver carcinoma. Study at large: Sequenced samples came back with roughly 3.5 to 8 million productive TCRbeta reads, and the counts looked alike across tissue types.

Researchers generated TCR beta cDNA from approximately 500 ng of total RNA, relying on a constant-region primer. What produced the TCR beta libraries was three nested multiplex PCR rounds using slightly modified ARM-PCR. The first two PCR rounds, approximately 10 cycles each, used TRBV1-TRBV30 forward primers and a C-beta reverse primer. TCRdb re-called the multiplex PCR reads with MiXCR, one entry per CDR3 protein. The sample has around 35,000 distinct CDR3 sequences, more than 60% seen once. About this clonotype: The antigen is not known. The junction shows a germline mismatch at one end, possibly a read error.

RNA and DNA were co-extracted from approximately 20-30 mg of unsorted bulk tissue. Surgical resection treated primary liver carcinoma in the patients. The study enrolled treatment-naive patients with chronic HBV infection. General study points: Whereas tumor region pairs overlapped more, tumor-adjacent and tumor-blood pairs overlapped less.

CDR1 and CDR2 (germline): SGHAT, FQNNGV. The CDR3 covers 14 residues. The V gene is TRBV11-2, the J gene TRBJ2-1; the match to TRBD2 covers 10 bases. The sequenced sample was tumor-adjacent normal liver tissue. The origin of this receptor is a man in his forties or fifties with primary liver carcinoma and hepatitis B virus infection. This CDR3 reads CASSLDSSGRPLFF. In DNA form, the CDR3 reads TGTGCCAGCAGTTTAGATAGTAGCGGGAGGCCTCTGTTCTTC.